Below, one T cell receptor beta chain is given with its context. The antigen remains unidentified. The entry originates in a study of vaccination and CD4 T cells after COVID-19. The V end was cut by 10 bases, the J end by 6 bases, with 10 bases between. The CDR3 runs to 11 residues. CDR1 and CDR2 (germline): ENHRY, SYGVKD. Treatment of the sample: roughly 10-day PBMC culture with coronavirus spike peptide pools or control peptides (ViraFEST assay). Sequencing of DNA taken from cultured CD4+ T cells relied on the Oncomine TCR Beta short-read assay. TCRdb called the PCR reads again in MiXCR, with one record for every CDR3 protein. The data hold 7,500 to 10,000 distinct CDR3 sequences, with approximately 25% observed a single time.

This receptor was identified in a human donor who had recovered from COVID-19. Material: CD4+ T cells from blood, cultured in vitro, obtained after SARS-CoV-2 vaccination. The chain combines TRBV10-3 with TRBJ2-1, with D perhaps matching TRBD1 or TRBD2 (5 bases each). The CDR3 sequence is CATGTLNEQFF. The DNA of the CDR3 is TGTGCCACCGGGACCCTCAATGAGCAGTTCTTC.